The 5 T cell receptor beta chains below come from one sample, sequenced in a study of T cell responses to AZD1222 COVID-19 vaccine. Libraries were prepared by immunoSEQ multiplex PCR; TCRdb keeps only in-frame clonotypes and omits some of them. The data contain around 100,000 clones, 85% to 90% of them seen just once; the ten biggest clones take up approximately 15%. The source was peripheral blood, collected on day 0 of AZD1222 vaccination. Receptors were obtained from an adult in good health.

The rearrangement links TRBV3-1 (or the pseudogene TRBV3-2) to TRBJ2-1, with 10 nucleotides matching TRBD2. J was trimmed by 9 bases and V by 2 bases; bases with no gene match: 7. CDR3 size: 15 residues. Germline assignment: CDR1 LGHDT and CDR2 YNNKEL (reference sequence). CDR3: CASSQWLAGDVEQFF. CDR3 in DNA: TGTGCCAGCAGCCAATGGCTAGCGGGAGATGTTGAGCAGTTCTTC.

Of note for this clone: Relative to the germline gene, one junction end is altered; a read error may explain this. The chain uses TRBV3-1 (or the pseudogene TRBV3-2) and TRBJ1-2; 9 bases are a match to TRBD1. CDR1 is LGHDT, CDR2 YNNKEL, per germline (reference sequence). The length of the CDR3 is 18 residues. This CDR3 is CASSPFDRGVTSNHGYTF. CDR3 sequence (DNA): TGTGCCAGCAGCCCATTCGACAGGGGGGTAACCTCTAACCATGGCTACACCTTC.

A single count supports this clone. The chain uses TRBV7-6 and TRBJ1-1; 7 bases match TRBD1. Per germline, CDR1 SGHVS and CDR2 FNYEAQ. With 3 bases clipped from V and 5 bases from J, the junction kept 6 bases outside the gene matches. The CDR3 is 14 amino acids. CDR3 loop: CASSLTGSRTEAFF. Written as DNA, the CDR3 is TGTGCCAGCAGCTTGACAGGGTCTAGGACTGAAGCTTTCTTT.

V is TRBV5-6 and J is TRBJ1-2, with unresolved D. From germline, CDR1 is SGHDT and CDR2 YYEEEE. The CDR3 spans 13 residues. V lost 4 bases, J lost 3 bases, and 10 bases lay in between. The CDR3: CASSPDGDYGYTF. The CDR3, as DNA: TGTGCCAGCAGCCCTGACGGCGACTATGGCTACACCTTC.

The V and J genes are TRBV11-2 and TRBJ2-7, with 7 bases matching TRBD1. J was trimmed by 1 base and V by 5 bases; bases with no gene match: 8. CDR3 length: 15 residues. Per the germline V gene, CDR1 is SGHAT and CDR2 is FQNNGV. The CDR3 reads CASSRWGQTSYEQYF. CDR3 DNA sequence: TGTGCCAGCAGCCGCTGGGGACAGACATCCTACGAGCAGTACTTC.